The text below deals with one T cell receptor (beta chain). This record belongs to a study of blood T cell repertoires in COVID-19. On the study more broadly: T cells, B-cell-depleted T cells, or PBMCs provided the cDNA or gDNA that served as material.

Study processing details: Estimation of nucleated cell counts was performed using reference gene primer amplification. Assay: immunoSEQ multiplex PCR; the TCRdb copy retains only in-frame clones and omits some. V, J and clone size reflect that table, while D and trimming were determined from the DNA. This sample carries around 200,000 clones, 70% to 90% of them seen once, and the ten largest clones take about 10%. Looked up from germline, CDR1 is MDHEN and CDR2 is SYDVKM. The CDR3 totals 15 residues. V lost 6 bases and J lost 8; bases outside the gene matches: 12. This chain links TRBV28 with TRBJ1-2; 10 bases are shared with TRBD1. Material: peripheral blood. The sequence came from a human donor with active or convalescent COVID-19. The donor label of this sample is uncertain. This chain's CDR3 is CASSLPGQGFRGYTF. The CDR3 nucleotides are TGTGCCAGCAGCCTTCCGGGACAGGGGTTTCGGGGCTACACCTTC.